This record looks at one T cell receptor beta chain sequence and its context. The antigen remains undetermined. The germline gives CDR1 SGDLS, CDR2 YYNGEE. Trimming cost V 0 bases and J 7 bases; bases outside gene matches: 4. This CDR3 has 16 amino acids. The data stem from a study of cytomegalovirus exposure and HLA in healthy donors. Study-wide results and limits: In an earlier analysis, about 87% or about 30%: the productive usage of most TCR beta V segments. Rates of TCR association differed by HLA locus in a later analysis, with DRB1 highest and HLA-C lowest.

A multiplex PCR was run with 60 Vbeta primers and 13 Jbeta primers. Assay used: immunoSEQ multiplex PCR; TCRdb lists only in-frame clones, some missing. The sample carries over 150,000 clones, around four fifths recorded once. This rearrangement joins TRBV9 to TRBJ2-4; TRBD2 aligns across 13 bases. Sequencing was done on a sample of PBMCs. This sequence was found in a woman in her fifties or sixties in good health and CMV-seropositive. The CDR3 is CASSVGTSGSINIQYF. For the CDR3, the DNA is TGTGCCAGCAGCGTAGGGACTAGCGGGAGCATTAACATTCAGTACTTC.